This TCR beta chain was sequenced in a study of CD8 T cells in ankylosing spondylitis. Note on this clonotype: The junction differs from germline at one of its ends, possibly a read error.

Quantitative 5'-RACE with molecular barcodes generated TCR beta libraries. TCRdb reprocessed the 5' RACE reads via MiXCR and lists one record per CDR3 protein. Of about 340,000 distinct CDR3 sequences detected, about 14% appear once; the ten largest clones hold 0.95% to 1.4%. Germline CDR1 and CDR2: SQVTM and ANQGSEA. The CDR3 extends over 11 amino acids. The receptor was isolated from a male donor with ankylosing spondylitis or in good health (not recorded which). The sample consisted of blood, either unsorted or a sorted T cell fraction (not recorded which). J is TRBJ2-5 and V is TRBV29-1; the D gene could be TRBD1 or TRBD2 (5 bases each). CDR3 DNA sequence: TGCAGCGTTGAAGAAGGGGTCCACGGGAACTTC. It is translated as CSVEEGVHGNF. The full variable domain, its missing parts supplied by reference TRBV29-1 and TRBJ2-5, is SAVISQKPSRDICQRGTSLTIQCQVDSQVTMMFWYRQQPGQSLTLIATANQGSEATYESGFVIDKFPISRPNLTFSTLTVSNMSPEDSSIYLCSVEEGVHGNFGPGTRLLVL.